These 2 T cell receptor beta chains were sequenced from one sample in a study of blood T cell repertoires in COVID-19. TCRdb's copy holds only in-frame clones and misses some; the assay was immunoSEQ multiplex PCR. The data show some 300,000 clones, roughly 87% seen once. Source material: PBMCs or T cells enriched from blood (not recorded which). The receptors originated from a young woman who had recovered from COVID-19.

The rearrangement uses TRBV7-8 and TRBJ2-5; 9 bases are a match to TRBD1. Germline V CDR1 and CDR2: SGHVS, FQNEAQ. CDR3 length: 15 residues. The trim removed 5 bases at V and 4 bases at J, leaving 8 bases unmatched. CDR3 residues: CASSLTGGLAETQYF. CDR3 in DNA: TGTGCCAGCAGCCTGACAGGGGGACTCGCAGAGACCCAGTACTTC. Based on the CDR3 plus reference TRBV7-8 and TRBJ2-5, the full variable domain is GAGVSQSPRYKVAKRGQDVALRCDPISGHVSLFWYQQALGQGPEFLTYFQNEAQLDKSGLPSDRFFAERPEGSVSTLKIQRTQQEDSAVYLCASSLTGGLAETQYFGPGTRLLVL.

The count of this clone is one. V gene TRBV12-3 or TRBV12-4 combines with J gene TRBJ1-6; D may be TRBD1 (6 bases). CDR3 length equals 13 residues. Trimming took 7 bases from V and 10 from J, leaving 14 bases between them. The chain's CDR3 is CASTWGGSSPLHF. CDR3 DNA: TGTGCCAGCACCTGGGGGGGCAGCTCACCCCTCCACTTT.